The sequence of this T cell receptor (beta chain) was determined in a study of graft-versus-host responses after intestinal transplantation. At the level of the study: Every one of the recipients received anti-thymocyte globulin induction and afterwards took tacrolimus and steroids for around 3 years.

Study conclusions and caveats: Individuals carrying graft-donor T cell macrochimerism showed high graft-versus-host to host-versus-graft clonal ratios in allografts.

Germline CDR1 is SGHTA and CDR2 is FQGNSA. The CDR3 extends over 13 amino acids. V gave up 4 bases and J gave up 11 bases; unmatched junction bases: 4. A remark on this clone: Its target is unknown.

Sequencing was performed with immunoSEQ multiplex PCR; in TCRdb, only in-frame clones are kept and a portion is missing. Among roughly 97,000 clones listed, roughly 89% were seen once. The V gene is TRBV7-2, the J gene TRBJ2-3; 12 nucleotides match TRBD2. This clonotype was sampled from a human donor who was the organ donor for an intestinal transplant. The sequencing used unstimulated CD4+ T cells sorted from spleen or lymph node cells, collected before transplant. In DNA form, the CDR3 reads TGTGCCAGCAGCTCGACACTAGCGGGGGGGCAGTATTTT. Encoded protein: CASSSTLAGGQYF.